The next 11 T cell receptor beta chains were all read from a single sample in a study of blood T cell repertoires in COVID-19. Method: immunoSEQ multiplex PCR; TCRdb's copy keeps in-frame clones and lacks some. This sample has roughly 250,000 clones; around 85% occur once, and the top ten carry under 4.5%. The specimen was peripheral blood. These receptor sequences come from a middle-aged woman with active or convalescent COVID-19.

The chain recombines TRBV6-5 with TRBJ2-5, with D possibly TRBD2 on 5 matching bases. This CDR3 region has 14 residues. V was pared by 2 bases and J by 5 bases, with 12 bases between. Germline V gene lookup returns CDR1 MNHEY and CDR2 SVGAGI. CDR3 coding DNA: TGTGCCAGCAGTTACGTCGGGGTTCAGGAGACCCAGTACTTC. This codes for CASSYVGVQETQYF.

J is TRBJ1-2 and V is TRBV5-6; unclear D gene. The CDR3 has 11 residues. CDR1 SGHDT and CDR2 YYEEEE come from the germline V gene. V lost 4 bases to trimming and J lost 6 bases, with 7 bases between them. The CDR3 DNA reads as TGTGCCAGCAGCCACCGCGATGGCTACACCTTC. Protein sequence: CASSHRDGYTF.

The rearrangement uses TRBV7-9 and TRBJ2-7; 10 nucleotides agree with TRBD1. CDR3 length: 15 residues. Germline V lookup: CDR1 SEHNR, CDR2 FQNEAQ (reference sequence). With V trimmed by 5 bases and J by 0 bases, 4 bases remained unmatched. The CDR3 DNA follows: TGTGCCAGCAGCCTGGGACAGGGGAGCTCCTACGAGCAGTACTTC. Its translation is CASSLGQGSSYEQYF.

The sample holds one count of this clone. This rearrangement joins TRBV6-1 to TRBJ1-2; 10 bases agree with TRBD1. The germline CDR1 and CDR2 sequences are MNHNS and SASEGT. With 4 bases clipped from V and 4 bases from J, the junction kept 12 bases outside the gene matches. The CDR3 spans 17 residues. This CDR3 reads CASSGIRQGALGYGYTF. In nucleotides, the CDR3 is TGTGCCAGCAGTGGAATCCGACAGGGGGCGCTGGGCTATGGCTACACCTTC.

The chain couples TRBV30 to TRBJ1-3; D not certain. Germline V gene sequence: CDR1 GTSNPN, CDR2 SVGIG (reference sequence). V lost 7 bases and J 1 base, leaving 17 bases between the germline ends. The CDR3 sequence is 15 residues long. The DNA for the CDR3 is TGTGCCTCCGGAGCGGGTCTCGCTTCTGGAAACACCATATATTTT. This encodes CASGAGLASGNTIYF.

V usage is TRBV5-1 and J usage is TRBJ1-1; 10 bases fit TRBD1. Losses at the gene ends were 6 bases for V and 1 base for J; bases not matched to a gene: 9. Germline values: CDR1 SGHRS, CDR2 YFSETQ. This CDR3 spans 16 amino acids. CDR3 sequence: CASTKGQGKGNTEAFF. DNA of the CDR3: TGCGCCAGCACCAAGGGACAGGGGAAAGGGAACACTGAAGCTTTCTTT.

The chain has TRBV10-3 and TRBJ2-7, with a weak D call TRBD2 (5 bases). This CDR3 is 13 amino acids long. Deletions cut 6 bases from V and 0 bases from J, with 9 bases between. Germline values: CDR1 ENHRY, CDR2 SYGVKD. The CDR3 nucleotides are TGTGCCATCAGGGACTCGAGCTCCTACGAGCAGTACGTC. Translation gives CAIRDSSSYEQYV.

Here the CDR3 reads CASSETSRGSYEQYF. The CDR3 DNA is TGTGCCAGCAGTGAGACTAGCAGGGGAAGTTACGAGCAGTACTTC. The chain is built from TRBV2 and TRBJ2-7, with D possibly TRBD2 on 7 matching bases. The CDR3 length is 15 residues. CDR1 and CDR2 from the germline V gene are SNHLY and FYNNEI. V was cut by 3 bases and J by 4 bases, with 16 bases left in between.

The CDR3 DNA reads as TGTGCCAGCAGTTGGACAGGGCTTGATAATTCACCCCTCCACTTT. It codes for CASSWTGLDNSPLHF. The chain carries TRBV11-2 and TRBJ1-6; 8 bases agree with TRBD1. Germline CDR1 and CDR2: SGHAT and FQNNGV. CDR3 size: 15 residues. V was clipped by 6 bases and J by 5 bases; unmatched bases: 6.

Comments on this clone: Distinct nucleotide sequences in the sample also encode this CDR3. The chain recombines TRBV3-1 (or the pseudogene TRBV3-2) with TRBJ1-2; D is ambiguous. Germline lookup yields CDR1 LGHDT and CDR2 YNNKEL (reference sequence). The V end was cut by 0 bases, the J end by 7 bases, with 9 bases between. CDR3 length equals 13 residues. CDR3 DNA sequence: TGTGCCAGCAGCCAAGATCCGGGGAGTGGCTACACCTTC. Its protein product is CASSQDPGSGYTF.

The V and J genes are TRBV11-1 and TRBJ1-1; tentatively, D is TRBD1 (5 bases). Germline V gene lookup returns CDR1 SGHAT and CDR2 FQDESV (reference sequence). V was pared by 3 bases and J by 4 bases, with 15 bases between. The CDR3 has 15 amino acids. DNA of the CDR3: TGTGCCAGCAGCTTCGGACCAGGGAAGACCACTGAAGCTTTCTTT. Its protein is CASSFGPGKTTEAFF.